One and the same sample provided the 31 T cell receptor beta chains below, sequenced in a study of T cell responses to AZD1222 COVID-19 vaccine. Using immunoSEQ multiplex PCR, the repertoire was profiled, and TCRdb retains in-frame clones only, with some absent. The sample holds around 200,000 clones; roughly 94% are singletons and the top ten take about 1.5%. The sample consisted of peripheral blood, taken 28 days after the second AZD1222 dose. The source of these receptors is an adult who received the AZD1222 COVID-19 vaccine.

The chain is built from TRBV5-1 and TRBJ1-5; 7 bases are a match to TRBD1. The ends lost 0 bases at V and 0 bases at J; junction bases unmatched: 3. Germline V gives CDR1 SGHRS, CDR2 YFSETQ. CDR3 length: 16 amino acids. The CDR3 region is CASSLAGGNSNQPQHF. In nucleotides, the CDR3 is TGCGCCAGCAGCTTGGCAGGGGGAAATAGCAATCAGCCCCAGCATTTT.

The chain couples TRBV3-1 (or the pseudogene TRBV3-2) to TRBJ1-1; the D gene is possibly TRBD1 (5 bases). Germline V gene sequence: CDR1 LGHDT, CDR2 YNNKEL (reference sequence). V lost 1 base and J 1 base, leaving 13 bases between the germline ends. The CDR3 runs 16 residues. CDR3 sequence reads: CASSQAPWTTNTEAFF. DNA for the CDR3: TGTGCCAGCAGCCAAGCCCCTTGGACAACGAACACTGAAGCTTTCTTT.

The chain has TRBV20-1 and TRBJ1-4; possibly TRBD1 for D (5 bases). This CDR3 comprises 15 residues. V was shortened by 3 bases and J by 7 bases, with 18 bases between the two germline ends. Germline V lookup: CDR1 DFQATT, CDR2 SNEGSKA (reference sequence). CDR3 in DNA: TGCAGTGCTAGTTCCCAGCGGGGCCCAGGTGAAAAACTGTTTTTT. It yields the protein CSASSQRGPGEKLFF.

The genes are TRBV2 and TRBJ1-6, with D tentatively TRBD1 (6 bases). The CDR3 is made up of 17 amino acids. The germline V gene has CDR1 SNHLY and CDR2 FYNNEI. V lost 8 bases, J lost 0 bases, and 17 bases lay in between. CDR3 nucleotide sequence: TGTGCCAGCCTTTCTGGGACACAAAGCTCCTATAATTCACCCCTCCACTTT. Protein sequence: CASLSGTQSSYNSPLHF. The variable domain in full, completed from reference TRBV2 and TRBJ1-6, reads EPEVTQTPSHQVTQMGQEVILRCVPISNHLYFYWYRQILGQKVEFLVSFYNNEISEKSEIFDDQFSVERPDGSNFTLKIRSTKLEDSAMYFCASLSGTQSSYNSPLHFGNGTRLTVT.

The chain joins TRBV9 to TRBJ1-3; TRBD1 might be the D (5 bases). V dropped 4 bases and J dropped 0 bases, with 11 bases sitting between them. Looked up from germline, CDR1 is SGDLS and CDR2 is YYNGEE. The CDR3 runs 15 residues. The CDR3 DNA follows: TGTGCCAGCAGCTTCGACAGTTCCTCTGGAAACACCATATATTTT. Amino acids: CASSFDSSSGNTIYF.

J is TRBJ2-2 and V is TRBV13; 9 bases map to TRBD2. Losses at the gene ends were 4 bases for V and 6 bases for J; bases not matched to a gene: 18. CDR3 length: 19 amino acids. CDR1 is PRHDT, CDR2 FYEKMQ, per germline (reference sequence). CDR3 nucleotides: TGTGCCAGCAGCTGGGACCAGGGGCGGGGGGGCCGGATCGCCGGGGAGCTGTTTTTT. Translated: CASSWDQGRGGRIAGELFF.

The chain is built from TRBV27 and TRBJ1-2; D unclear. V was pared by 6 bases and J by 1 base, with 15 bases between. The CDR3 runs 15 residues. Germline CDR1 is MNHEY and CDR2 is SMNVEV (reference sequence). The CDR3 loop is CASSRRAQDNYGYTF. Here the CDR3 DNA reads TGTGCCAGCAGCCGAAGGGCTCAAGATAACTATGGCTACACCTTC.

The chain uses TRBV2 and TRBJ1-4; tentative D call: TRBD1 (5 bases). This CDR3 spans 14 amino acids. Per the germline V gene, CDR1 is SNHLY and CDR2 is FYNNEI. The V and J ends lost 5 bases and 10 bases respectively, with 17 bases between them. The CDR3 DNA is TGTGCCAGCAGTAGCGGGACCTCGAACGGAAAACTGTTTTTT. This codes for CASSSGTSNGKLFF.

The chain employs TRBV6-5 and TRBJ1-3, with 8 bases lining up with TRBD1. CDR1 is MNHEY and CDR2 is SVGAGI in the germline V gene. The V gene end was trimmed by 6 bases and the J gene end by 4 bases; junction bases not matched to a gene: 8. The CDR3 spans 15 residues. The CDR3 DNA reads TGTGCCAGCAGCACCAGGACAGGGCGAGGAAACACCATATATTTT. It encodes CASSTRTGRGNTIYF.

V is TRBV6-6 and J is TRBJ1-5; 9 bases are shared with TRBD1. The CDR3 runs to 16 residues. Per germline, CDR1 MNHNY and CDR2 SVGAGI (reference sequence). V trimming: 4 bases; J trimming: 0 bases; junction bases outside the gene matches: 4. CDR3 sequence (DNA): TGTGCCAGCAGTTTGGGACAGGGCTATAGCAATCAGCCCCAGCATTTT. Translating gives CASSLGQGYSNQPQHF.

This clone was detected once. The sample carries other DNA sequences with the same CDR3. The rearrangement joins TRBV7-2 to TRBJ1-2; 7 bases agree with TRBD1. V dropped 0 bases and J dropped 0; count of bases not matched to a gene: 1. Looked up from germline, CDR1 is SGHTA and CDR2 is FQGNSA. The CDR3 consists of 15 residues. The CDR3 DNA follows: TGTGCCAGCAGCTTAGCTGGGACAGCTAACTATGGCTACACCTTC. This codes for CASSLAGTANYGYTF.

The J gene is TRBJ2-1, the V gene TRBV9, with 7 bases matching TRBD2. The germline V gene has CDR1 SGDLS and CDR2 YYNGEE. The CDR3 has 15 residues. The J segment lost 1 base and the V segment lost 3 bases, leaving 4 bases of the junction unmatched. The CDR3 spells CASSEREGSYNEQFF. The CDR3, as DNA: TGTGCCAGCAGCGAAAGGGAGGGGTCCTACAATGAGCAGTTCTTC.

This clone was found once. The chain recombines TRBV4-1 with TRBJ2-7; TRBD2 might be the D (5 bases). V lost 4 bases, J lost 1 base, and 5 bases lay in between. CDR3 length: 12 amino acids. From germline, CDR1 is MGHRA and CDR2 YSYEKL. CDR3 nucleotide sequence: TGCGCCAGCAGCCGCGGGTCCTACGAGCAGTACTTC. As protein: CASSRGSYEQYF.

CDR3 sequence: CASSLGYGYTF. In DNA, the CDR3 is TGCGCCAGCAGTTTAGGCTATGGCTACACCTTC. The chain employs TRBV10-2 and TRBJ1-2; no clear D gene. CDR3 length equals 11 residues. CDR1 is WSHSY, CDR2 SAAADI, per germline. The V gene lost 5 bases and the J gene lost 4 bases, with 5 bases spanning the gap.

The CDR3 protein is CASSVDGLAQRHDYGYTF. In DNA form, the CDR3 reads TGTGCCAGCAGCGTAGATGGATTGGCCCAAAGACATGACTATGGCTACACCTTC. J is TRBJ1-2 and V is TRBV9, with D unresolved. Trimming pared 0 bases from V and 3 bases from J, leaving 21 bases between. The CDR3 is 18 amino acids. The germline CDR1 and CDR2 sequences are SGDLS and YYNGEE.

The rearrangement uses TRBV4-1 and TRBJ2-2, with 12 bases lining up with TRBD2. Germline V CDR1 and CDR2: MGHRA, YSYEKL. This CDR3 spans 16 amino acids. Germline trimming cut 8 bases from V and 6 bases from J; bases unmatched to any gene: 10. The CDR3 DNA is TGCGCCAGCGAGCCGTGGACTAGCGGGATACCCGGGGAGCTGTTTTTT. It yields the protein CASEPWTSGIPGELFF.

The chain has TRBV7-9 and TRBJ1-5; no firm D call. Germline values: CDR1 SEHNR, CDR2 FQNEAQ (reference sequence). Trimming removed 5 bases at V and 4 bases at J, with 6 bases between. The CDR3 consists of 12 residues. The CDR3 sequence: CASSPQNQPQHF. CDR3 in DNA: TGTGCCAGCAGCCCTCAAAATCAGCCCCAGCATTTT.

This chain joins TRBV28 and TRBJ1-1, with D perhaps matching TRBD1 (6 bases). The CDR3 loop spans 13 amino acids. The germline V gene has CDR1 MDHEN and CDR2 SYDVKM. The V end was cut by 6 bases, the J end by 1 base, with 9 bases between. The CDR3 region is CASRPRGNTEAFF. As DNA, the CDR3 is TGTGCCAGCAGACCCAGGGGGAACACTGAAGCTTTCTTT.

The V call is TRBV7-8, the J call TRBJ1-6; D might be TRBD1 (5 bases). Germline CDR1 and CDR2: SGHVS and FQNEAQ. This CDR3 is built from 15 residues. The V end lost 4 bases, the J end lost 7 bases, and 14 bases lay between the germline ends. The CDR3: CASSSAGTGNSPLHF. The CDR3 region has the DNA TGTGCCAGCAGCTCGGCCGGGACGGGAAATTCACCCCTCCACTTT.

The rearrangement uses TRBV11-2 and TRBJ2-2; no clear D. From germline, CDR1 is SGHAT and CDR2 FQNNGV. V lost 2 bases, J lost 6 bases, and 10 bases lay in between. The CDR3 runs to 14 residues. For the CDR3, the DNA is TGTGCCAGCAGCTTATACGGGCGACCCGGGGAGCTGTTTTTT. Encoded protein: CASSLYGRPGELFF.

CDR3 coding DNA: TGTGCCAGCAGTTGCCTGGGACAGCACTATGGCTACACCTTC. Amino acid sequence: CASSCLGQHYGYTF. This sequence joins TRBV6-5 and TRBJ1-2; TRBD1 matches at 7 bases. Germline V CDR1 and CDR2: MNHEY, SVGAGI. The CDR3 loop spans 14 amino acids. The ends lost 4 bases at V and 3 bases at J; junction bases unmatched: 5.

The chain has TRBV6-6 and TRBJ2-3, with D tentatively TRBD2 (6 bases). Trimming removed 2 bases at V and 5 bases at J, with 14 bases between. The length of the CDR3 is 15 residues. The germline gives CDR1 MNHNY, CDR2 SVGAGI (reference sequence). The CDR3 DNA reads as TGTGCCAGCAGTTACCCATCGGGAGCCGTAGATACGCAGTATTTT. Translated: CASSYPSGAVDTQYF.

The J gene is TRBJ1-6, the V gene TRBV30; D perhaps matches TRBD1 (5 bases). There are 15 residues in the CDR3. Germline CDR1 reads GTSNPN; CDR2 reads SVGIG (reference sequence). V lost 4 bases, J lost 3 bases, and 13 bases lay in between. For the CDR3, the DNA is TGTGCCTGGATGGAGGGACCCCTCTATAATTCACCCCTCCACTTT. Residues: CAWMEGPLYNSPLHF.

The rearrangement links TRBV6-1 to TRBJ2-1; 10 bases fit TRBD2. The CDR3 has 16 residues. The ends lost 1 base at V and 6 bases at J; junction bases unmatched: 6. Germline CDR1 is MNHNS and CDR2 is SASEGT. Here the CDR3 DNA reads TGTGCCAGCAGTGAAGTGGCTAGCGGGAGATTCAATGAGCAGTTCTTC. It is translated as CASSEVASGRFNEQFF.

Note on this clone: Other DNA sequences from this sample encode an identical CDR3 as well. V gene TRBV2 combines with J gene TRBJ1-6; D is possibly TRBD1 (6 bases). The CDR3 runs to 13 residues. The germline gives CDR1 SNHLY, CDR2 FYNNEI. The V end was cut by 2 bases, the J end by 9 bases, with 8 bases between. CDR3 nucleotide sequence: TGTGCCAGCAGTGAACAGGGGCGTTCACCCCTCCACTTT. This codes for CASSEQGRSPLHF.

V is TRBV9 and J is TRBJ2-5, with no clear D. The CDR3 sequence is 14 residues long. V lost 0 bases and J 1 base, leaving 7 bases between the germline ends. Germline V lookup: CDR1 SGDLS, CDR2 YYNGEE. In nucleotides, the CDR3 is TGTGCCAGCAGCGTAGACTCTAGCCAAGAGACCCAGTACTTC. Translating gives CASSVDSSQETQYF.

V gene TRBV10-2 combines with J gene TRBJ1-4; D perhaps matches TRBD1 (6 bases). Trimming pared 9 bases from V and 1 base from J, leaving 12 bases between. This CDR3 has 14 amino acids. Per germline, CDR1 WSHSY and CDR2 SAAADI. This chain's CDR3 is CASSEGQTNEKLFF. CDR3 DNA sequence: TGCGCCAGTTCCGAGGGACAAACTAATGAAAAACTGTTTTTT.

The chain carries TRBV2 and TRBJ2-3, with 9 nucleotides matching TRBD1. Germline CDR1 is SNHLY and CDR2 is FYNNEI. This CDR3 is built from 13 residues. V shed 11 bases, J shed 4 bases, and the junction held 7 bases outside the gene matches. CDR3 DNA: TGTGCCGCCCGGGACAGGGAAGCAGATACGCAGTATTTT. It translates to CAARDREADTQYF.

The CDR3 reads CASSPRGAGETQYF. Here the CDR3 DNA reads TGTGCCAGCAGTCCAAGGGGGGCCGGGGAGACCCAGTACTTC. The V and J genes are TRBV6-5 and TRBJ2-5, with D perhaps matching TRBD1 or TRBD2 (6 bases each). The CDR3 extends over 14 amino acids. V was clipped by 5 bases and J by 5 bases, with 15 bases between them. Germline CDR1 MNHEY, CDR2 SVGAGI.

J is TRBJ1-5 and V is TRBV7-9, with D perhaps matching TRBD1 (5 bases). Germline loops: CDR1 SEHNR, CDR2 FQNEAQ (reference sequence). There are 15 residues in the CDR3. Trimming cost V 5 bases and J 5 bases, with 16 bases left between them. CDR3 DNA sequence: TGTGCCAGCAGCCTGGGACCGCTATCCCATCAGCCCCAGCATTTT. Its protein product is CASSLGPLSHQPQHF.

This sequence joins TRBV5-4 and TRBJ2-1; D tentatively reads TRBD1 or TRBD2 (6 bases each). Trimming removed 3 bases from V and 6 bases from J, with 16 bases in between. Germline values: CDR1 SGHNT, CDR2 YYREEE (reference sequence). The CDR3 has 15 amino acids. CDR3 nucleotide sequence: TGTGCCAGCAGCTCTGATCCGGGGGCCGGCAATGAGCAGTTCTTC. It encodes CASSSDPGAGNEQFF.